The rows below give T cell receptor beta chains drawn from one sample of a study of identifying expanded T cells in peripheral blood. TCRdb's table, derived via immunoSEQ multiplex PCR, lists solely in-frame clones and lacks some. The sample shows about 100,000 clones, approximately 88% of them seen only once. The sequenced sample was blood. These receptors originate from a person between 18 and 69 years old in good health. CDR3s include the opening cysteine and the closing phenylalanine or tryptophan. Each record gives: V gene, J gene, clone size, D gene, CDR3 DNA, CDR3 protein. The D gene is left open where the match is weak. Some rows have no size entry. The others give once, few or many, or a class for an expanded clone.

v_gene: TRBV10-3
j_gene: TRBJ1-1
abundance: .
d_gene: TRBD1
CDR3nt: TGTGCCATCAGTGAGACCGGGACAGGGCTGAACACTGAAGCTTTCTTT
CDR3aa: CAISETGTGLNTEAFF

v_gene: TRBV7-3
j_gene: TRBJ1-5
abundance: .
d_gene: .
CDR3nt: TGTGCCAGCAGCTTAGCGAGGGAGTGCTTTGGGAATCAGCCCCAGCATTTT
CDR3aa: CASSLARECFGNQPQHF

v_gene: TRBV9
j_gene: TRBJ1-2
abundance: .
d_gene: .
CDR3nt: TGTGCCAGCAGGGGGGCGAGTGTGGGTGGCTACACCTTC
CDR3aa: CASRGASVGGYTF

v_gene: TRBV7-6
j_gene: TRBJ1-3
abundance: .
d_gene: .
CDR3nt: TGTGCCAGCAGCTTGACGAATCCGGGACGAGGAAACACCATATATTTT
CDR3aa: CASSLTNPGRGNTIYF

v_gene: TRBV9
j_gene: TRBJ2-1
abundance: .
d_gene: TRBD2
CDR3nt: TGTGCCAGCAGCGTAGACACTAGCGGTTTGTATGAGCAGTTCTTC
CDR3aa: CASSVDTSGLYEQFF

v_gene: TRBV7-2
j_gene: TRBJ1-4
abundance: once
d_gene: TRBD1
CDR3nt: TGTGCCAGCAGCTTCGGGACAGCTGGAGAAAAACTGTTTTTT
CDR3aa: CASSFGTAGEKLFF

v_gene: TRBV5-4
j_gene: TRBJ2-5
abundance: .
d_gene: .
CDR3nt: TGTGCCAGCAGCTTACAGGAGTTGGGGGAGACCCAGTACTTC
CDR3aa: CASSLQELGETQYF

v_gene: TRBV6-5
j_gene: TRBJ2-7
abundance: once
d_gene: .
CDR3nt: TGTGCCAGCAGTTACAGGGGCGAGCAGTACTTC
CDR3aa: CASSYRGEQYF

v_gene: TRBV27
j_gene: TRBJ1-5
abundance: .
d_gene: TRBD1
CDR3nt: TGTGCCAGCATGGGGACAGGGTCCAATCAGCCCCAGCATTTT
CDR3aa: CASMGTGSNQPQHF

v_gene: TRBV28
j_gene: TRBJ2-3
abundance: .
d_gene: .
CDR3nt: TGTGCCAGCAGGACTAGCACAGATACGCAGTATTTT
CDR3aa: CASRTSTDTQYF

v_gene: TRBV18
j_gene: TRBJ1-2
abundance: .
d_gene: .
CDR3nt: TGTGCCAGCTCACCTATCAATACGGGCTACACCTTC
CDR3aa: CASSPINTGYTF

v_gene: TRBV5-1
j_gene: TRBJ2-7
abundance: .
d_gene: .
CDR3nt: TGCGCCAGCAGCGGTAACTACGAGCAGTACTTC
CDR3aa: CASSGNYEQYF

v_gene: TRBV5-5
j_gene: TRBJ2-1
abundance: .
d_gene: .
CDR3nt: TGTGCCAGCAGTGCACGGACCATTAACAATGAGCAGTTCTTC
CDR3aa: CASSARTINNEQFF

v_gene: TRBV7-9
j_gene: TRBJ1-3
abundance: .
d_gene: .
CDR3nt: TGTGCCAGCAGCTTAGGGAGCACTGGAAACACCATATATTTT
CDR3aa: CASSLGSTGNTIYF

v_gene: TRBV11-2
j_gene: TRBJ1-1
abundance: .
d_gene: .
CDR3nt: TGTGCCAGCAGCTTATTATCCGGGAAAGTCGACACTGAAGCTTTCTTT
CDR3aa: CASSLLSGKVDTEAFF

v_gene: TRBV9
j_gene: TRBJ2-3
abundance: .
d_gene: TRBD2
CDR3nt: TGTGCCAGCAGCGGTAGACTAGCGGGAATGGAGGATACGCAGTATTTT
CDR3aa: CASSGRLAGMEDTQYF

v_gene: TRBV19
j_gene: TRBJ1-2
abundance: few
d_gene: TRBD1
CDR3nt: TGTGCCAGTACAAGTTCGGACAGGAGAAACTATGGCTACACCTTC
CDR3aa: CASTSSDRRNYGYTF

v_gene: TRBV5-1
j_gene: TRBJ2-5
abundance: .
d_gene: .
CDR3nt: TGCGCCAGCAGCTCTGCGTCGACCCAGTACTTC
CDR3aa: CASSSASTQYF

v_gene: TRBV30
j_gene: TRBJ2-4
abundance: .
d_gene: .
CDR3nt: TGTGCCTGGAGTCAAGGCGTAAACATTCAGTACTTC
CDR3aa: CAWSQGVNIQYF

v_gene: TRBV10-2
j_gene: TRBJ2-7
abundance: .
d_gene: .
CDR3nt: TGCGCCAGCATGCAGGGCGCATCCTACGAGCAGTACTTC
CDR3aa: CASMQGASYEQYF

v_gene: TRBV6-6
j_gene: TRBJ2-1
abundance: .
d_gene: .
CDR3nt: TGTGCCAGCAGACTTCTCGAGACTAGCAATGAGCAGTTCTTC
CDR3aa: CASRLLETSNEQFF

v_gene: TRBV4-2
j_gene: TRBJ2-4
abundance: .
d_gene: TRBD1
CDR3nt: TGTGCCAGCAGCCAAGATGGGCCAGGGACAGGGCTCGCCATTCAGTACTTC
CDR3aa: CASSQDGPGTGLAIQYF

v_gene: TRBV19
j_gene: TRBJ1-2
abundance: .
d_gene: .
CDR3nt: TGTGCCAGTAGTATCCTTACCTTCATGGGGGGGAGAGATGGCTACACCTTC
CDR3aa: CASSILTFMGGRDGYTF

v_gene: TRBV5-1
j_gene: TRBJ1-1
abundance: .
d_gene: .
CDR3nt: TGCGCCAGCAGCTTGACGGACGGGAACACTGAAGCTTTCTTT
CDR3aa: CASSLTDGNTEAFF

v_gene: TRBV9
j_gene: TRBJ2-1
abundance: .
d_gene: .
CDR3nt: TGTGCCAGCAGCGTAGTACCAGGTTCCTACAATGAGCAGTTCTTC
CDR3aa: CASSVVPGSYNEQFF

v_gene: TRBV7-9
j_gene: TRBJ1-4
abundance: .
d_gene: .
CDR3nt: TGTGCCAGCAGCTTAGTCGCTGATGTAGGGGCAACTAATGAAAAACTGTTTTTT
CDR3aa: CASSLVADVGATNEKLFF

v_gene: TRBV4-1
j_gene: TRBJ2-6
abundance: .
d_gene: TRBD1
CDR3nt: TGCGCCAGCAGCCAACGCCAGGGGGACTCTGGGGCCAACGTCCTGACTTTC
CDR3aa: CASSQRQGDSGANVLTF

v_gene: TRBV10-3
j_gene: TRBJ2-7
abundance: .
d_gene: TRBD2
CDR3nt: TGTGCCATCAAGGGGACTAGCGGGAGCGACGAGCAGTACTTC
CDR3aa: CAIKGTSGSDEQYF

v_gene: TRBV7-2
j_gene: TRBJ2-2
abundance: once
d_gene: TRBD1
CDR3nt: TGTGCCAGCAGCTTATCCCGGGACAGGGACCCCCTCCACCGGGGAGCTGTTTTT
CDR3aa: CASSLSRDRDPLHRGAVF

v_gene: TRBV19
j_gene: TRBJ1-2
abundance: once
d_gene: .
CDR3nt: TGTGCCAGTAGTATGAGGGGTTCGACATACGGCTACACCTTC
CDR3aa: CASSMRGSTYGYTF

v_gene: TRBV5-1
j_gene: TRBJ2-3
abundance: .
d_gene: .
CDR3nt: TGCGCCAGCAGCTGGGGACTTAAACAGTCCAGACCCCCAGATACGCAGTATTTT
CDR3aa: CASSWGLKQSRPPDTQYF

v_gene: TRBV11-1
j_gene: TRBJ2-7
abundance: .
d_gene: .
CDR3nt: TGTGCCAGCAGCTCAGTTGGGCTGGTCTACGAGCAGTACTTC
CDR3aa: CASSSVGLVYEQYF

v_gene: TRBV19
j_gene: TRBJ2-2
abundance: .
d_gene: .
CDR3nt: TGTGCCAGTAGGGGGACCGGGGAGCTGTTTTTT
CDR3aa: CASRGTGELFF

v_gene: TRBV5-1
j_gene: TRBJ2-7
abundance: .
d_gene: TRBD1
CDR3nt: TGCGCCAGCAGCTCGGGACAGAACCCCTACGAGCAGTACTTC
CDR3aa: CASSSGQNPYEQYF

v_gene: TRBV2
j_gene: TRBJ2-1
abundance: .
d_gene: .
CDR3nt: TGTGCCAGCAGTGAACCGGCGAAAGTGGAGCAGTTCTTC
CDR3aa: CASSEPAKVEQFF

v_gene: TRBV5-6
j_gene: TRBJ2-7
abundance: .
d_gene: .
CDR3nt: TGTGCCAGCAGCTTGGGGGGTCCCTACGAGCAGTACTTC
CDR3aa: CASSLGGPYEQYF

v_gene: TRBV5-1
j_gene: TRBJ2-1
abundance: .
d_gene: .
CDR3nt: TGCGCCAGCGATATGGGACTGAGCTCCTACAATGAGCAGTTCTTC
CDR3aa: CASDMGLSSYNEQFF

v_gene: TRBV7-7
j_gene: TRBJ2-1
abundance: .
d_gene: .
CDR3nt: TGTGCCAGCAGCTTGGGCACCTCCTACAATGAGCAGTTCTTC
CDR3aa: CASSLGTSYNEQFF

v_gene: TRBV11-2
j_gene: TRBJ1-4
abundance: .
d_gene: .
CDR3nt: TGTGCCAGCAGCTTAGAATCCAGAACGGAACTGTTTTTT
CDR3aa: CASSLESRTELFF

v_gene: TRBV7-9
j_gene: TRBJ1-4
abundance: .
d_gene: TRBD1
CDR3nt: TGTGCCAGCAGCCCAGGGGGTCACGAAAAACTGTTTTTT
CDR3aa: CASSPGGHEKLFF

v_gene: TRBV30
j_gene: TRBJ1-6
abundance: .
d_gene: .
CDR3nt: TGTGCCTGGAGTGTAGAGGGGGGCTCACCCCTCCACTTT
CDR3aa: CAWSVEGGSPLHF

v_gene: TRBV18
j_gene: TRBJ2-5
abundance: .
d_gene: .
CDR3nt: TGTGCCAGCTCACCGGTACACAGCCAAGAGACCCAGTACTTC
CDR3aa: CASSPVHSQETQYF

v_gene: TRBV27
j_gene: TRBJ1-6
abundance: .
d_gene: TRBD1
CDR3nt: TGTGCCAGCAGGTGGACAGGGCCCTCAAATTCACCCCTCCACTTT
CDR3aa: CASRWTGPSNSPLHF